The rows below give T cell receptor beta chains drawn from one sample of a study of blood T cell repertoires in COVID-19. Clones were sequenced by immunoSEQ multiplex PCR, and TCRdb holds only the in-frame ones, with some missing. This table has roughly 170,000 clones, around 79% appearing once. Sequencing was performed on peripheral blood. The receptor set was obtained from a woman between 65 and 79 years old with acute or convalescent COVID-19. Both conserved end residues are part of each CDR3. Fields, in order: J gene, clone size, D gene, V gene, CDR3 DNA, CDR3 protein. A D gene is named only where the DNA matches it firmly. Clone size, where shown, is once, few, many, or a class for clones that have expanded.

>TRBJ1-4|-|-|TRBV2
TGTGCCACCACGACAGACTTAAATGAAAAACTGTTTTTT
CATTTDLNEKLFF
>TRBJ1-4|-|TRBD1|TRBV7-8
TGTGCCAGCAGCGGAAACAGGGGAGTGGGTGAAAAACTGTTTTTT
CASSGNRGVGEKLFF
>TRBJ2-7|few|TRBD2|TRBV4-1
TGCGCCAGCAGCCCATACCCTCGGGAGCGGGAGCCGTACGAGCAGTACTTC
CASSPYPREREPYEQYF
>TRBJ1-2|-|-|TRBV6-5
TGTGCCAGCAGTAATACGAGACAGGCTTTGGGTGGCTACACCTTC
CASSNTRQALGGYTF
>TRBJ1-1|once|TRBD1|TRBV7-3
TGTGCCAGCAGTCTCCATGGGGGACAGGGGACCAGGGCTTTCTTT
CASSLHGGQGTRAFF
>TRBJ1-6|-|TRBD1|TRBV28
TGTGCCAGCAGTTTCTGGACAGGTGGCTCCTATAATTCACCCCTCCACTTT
CASSFWTGGSYNSPLHF
>TRBJ2-7|few|TRBD1|TRBV5-1
TGCGCCAGCAGCTTGAAAGGGCAGGGGGACTACGAGCAGTACTTC
CASSLKGQGDYEQYF
>TRBJ1-1|many|-|TRBV19
TGTGCCAGTAGACGTAGACAGGATAGTAACACTGAAGCTTTCTTT
CASRRRQDSNTEAFF
>TRBJ1-4|-|-|TRBV13
TGTGCCAGCAGCCAGCGGACAGCCCTTAATGAAAAACTGTTTTTT
CASSQRTALNEKLFF
>TRBJ1-4|-|-|TRBV6-5
TGTGCCAGCAAACGGGGGTCTTCGGGTGAAAAACTGTTTTTT
CASKRGSSGEKLFF
>TRBJ2-7|few|-|TRBV2
TGTGCCAGCACGGCAGCGACCTACGAGCAGTACTTC
CASTAATYEQYF
>TRBJ2-1|once|-|TRBV25-1
TGTGCCAGCAGTAACGCGGGGATTGAGCAGTTCTTC
CASSNAGIEQFF
>TRBJ2-3|-|TRBD2|TRBV11-2
TGTGCCAGCAGCTTAGCGCGGGAGGGATGGGGTACGCAGTATTTT
CASSLAREGWGTQYF
>TRBJ2-3|-|TRBD2|TRBV5-1
TGCGCCAGCAGCTTGACGTCTAGCGGGCATCGGGGAGATACGCAGTATTTT
CASSLTSSGHRGDTQYF
>TRBJ2-3|-|TRBD2|TRBV24-1
TGTGCCACCAGTGAAGCCCGGGCGGGAGGCACGGATACGCAGTATTTT
CATSEARAGGTDTQYF
>TRBJ1-2|-|-|TRBV7-9
TGTGCCAGTTCGACCGGCGGCTATGGCTACACCTTC
CASSTGGYGYTF
>TRBJ2-1|-|TRBD1|TRBV7-9
TGTGCCAGCAGCCCGGACAGGCACTACAATGAGCAGTTCTTC
CASSPDRHYNEQFF
>TRBJ1-5|-|-|TRBV5-6
TGTGCCAGCAGCTGGGGGAGGGATCAGCCCCAGCATTTT
CASSWGRDQPQHF
>TRBJ2-7|few|TRBD1|TRBV6-2/TRBV6-3
TGTGCCAGCAGCAAATCCGGGACAGGGGGCATCTACGAGCAGTACTTC
CASSKSGTGGIYEQYF
>TRBJ1-1|-|-|TRBV4-1
TGCGCCAGCAGCCAAGATCAGTCAGGGGCGTGGAACACTGAAGCTTTCTTT
CASSQDQSGAWNTEAFF
>TRBJ2-1|-|TRBD2|TRBV5-4
TGTGCCAGCAGCTTACCTAGCGGGAGTTACAATGAGCAGTTCTTC
CASSLPSGSYNEQFF
>TRBJ2-7|-|-|TRBV2
TGTGCCAGCAGTGCAAAATACGAGCAGTACTTC
CASSAKYEQYF
>TRBJ2-3|few|-|TRBV7-2
TGTGCCAGCAGCTTGTTTCGCGGGATCACAGATACGCAGTATTTT
CASSLFRGITDTQYF
>TRBJ2-1|-|TRBD2|TRBV19
TGTGCCAGTAGTTCGACTAGCGGTAATGAGCAGTTCTTC
CASSSTSGNEQFF
>TRBJ1-5|few|-|TRBV19
TGTGCCAGTAGACCGCAGGGGAATCAGCCCCAGCATTTT
CASRPQGNQPQHF
>TRBJ2-1|-|TRBD2|TRBV3-1/TRBV3-2
TGTGCCAGCAGACCAGAACGTGGGACTAGCGGGTATTACAATGAGCAGTTCTTC
CASRPERGTSGYYNEQFF
>TRBJ1-1|-|-|TRBV12-3/TRBV12-4
TGTGCCAGCAGTCGCAGGGGTTCCACTGAAGCTTTCTTT
CASSRRGSTEAFF
>TRBJ2-2|-|TRBD2|TRBV5-6
TGTGCCAGCAGCCCGCATCATGCGCGGGGGTACACCGGGGAGCTGTTTTTT
CASSPHHARGYTGELFF
>TRBJ2-1|-|TRBD1|TRBV4-1
TGCGCCAGCAGCCAAGAGCCAGGGGGCTACAATGAGCAGTTCTTC
CASSQEPGGYNEQFF
>TRBJ2-5|-|-|TRBV7-2
TGTGCCAGCAGCTTAGGGGCGCAATTACAAGAGACCCAGTACTTC
CASSLGAQLQETQYF
>TRBJ2-1|few|TRBD2|TRBV19
TGTGCCAGTAGACCCGGGCTAGCGGGAAACAATGAGCAGTTCTTC
CASRPGLAGNNEQFF
>TRBJ2-2|once|TRBD2|TRBV9
TGTGCCAGCAGCGCTCAAGGACTAGCGGATGACACCGGGGAGCTGTTTTTT
CASSAQGLADDTGELFF
>TRBJ1-1|-|TRBD1|TRBV2
TGTGCCAGCAGTTTCGACAGGGCCACTGAAGCTTTCTTT
CASSFDRATEAFF
>TRBJ1-4|-|-|TRBV19
TGTGCCAGTAGTACCGGTGCGGGGGGCTCCTATGAAAAACTGTTTTTT
CASSTGAGGSYEKLFF
>TRBJ2-1|-|TRBD2|TRBV6-4
TGTGCCAGCAGTGGAGGGACTAGTCACCATGAGCAGTTCTTC
CASSGGTSHHEQFF
>TRBJ1-1|once|-|TRBV9
TGTGCCAGTGGGGAGGATATCACTGAAGCTTTCTTT
CASGEDITEAFF
>TRBJ2-3|-|TRBD2|TRBV3-1/TRBV3-2
TGTGCCAGCAGCCCTCTCTCCGGGACTAGTACGCCAGATACGCAGTATTTT
CASSPLSGTSTPDTQYF
>TRBJ2-1|once|TRBD2|TRBV4-1
TGCGCCAGCAGCCCCAGCAGCGGGAGGGCCTACAATGAGCAGTTCTTC
CASSPSSGRAYNEQFF
>TRBJ2-1|-|-|TRBV10-2
TGCGCCAGCAGTGACCCCGCCATGTGGACATTAAATGAGCAGTTCTTC
CASSDPAMWTLNEQFF
>TRBJ1-1|-|-|TRBV7-2
TGTGCCAGCAGCTGGAAAGGGGGAGATAATACTGAAGCTTTCTTT
CASSWKGGDNTEAFF
>TRBJ1-1|-|TRBD1|TRBV5-1
TGCGCCAGCAGCGAGTCAGGACAGGACACTGAAGCTTTCTTT
CASSESGQDTEAFF
>TRBJ2-3|-|-|TRBV6-5
TGTGCCAGCAGTATGAGACTATCAACAGATACGCAGTATTTT
CASSMRLSTDTQYF
>TRBJ2-7|-|-|TRBV30
TGTGCCTGGAGTAGGGGTCAGGGAAGATCCTACGAGCAGTACTTC
CAWSRGQGRSYEQYF
>TRBJ1-5|-|TRBD1|TRBV5-5
TGTGCCAGCAGCTTGGAGGGGGCAGGGCGGCAGCCCCAGCATTTT
CASSLEGAGRQPQHF
>TRBJ1-1|once|-|TRBV2
TGTGCCAGCAGTGAAGTCAGGGAAGCTTTCTTT
CASSEVREAFF
>TRBJ2-3|-|TRBD2|TRBV7-3
TGTGCCAGCAGCTTAGGCGGGAGGGCAACAGATACGCAGTATTTT
CASSLGGRATDTQYF
>TRBJ2-1|-|TRBD2|TRBV18
TGTGCCAGCTCACCATCTAGCGGGAGGGCCTTTGTTGAGCAGTTCTTC
CASSPSSGRAFVEQFF
>TRBJ2-6|-|TRBD2|TRBV27
TGTGCCAGCAGTTTAAGACTAGCGGGAGGCCCTGGGGCCAACGTCCTGACTTTC
CASSLRLAGGPGANVLTF
>TRBJ1-2|-|-|TRBV19
TGTGCCAGTACCACCTCGAGCCTTGGGGCCTATGGCTACACCTTC
CASTTSSLGAYGYTF
>TRBJ1-2|once|TRBD1|TRBV30
TGTGCCTGGAGTGCCCCCCCCCACAGGGGGGGAGGCTACACCTTC
CAWSAPPHRGGGYTF
>TRBJ2-5|-|TRBD2|TRBV5-4
TGTGCCAGCAGCTCGGCTAGCGGAATTCAAGAGACCCAGTACTTC
CASSSASGIQETQYF
>TRBJ1-4|-|-|TRBV5-1
TGCGCCAGCAGCTTGGCCCAGGGTATGAGTGAAAAACTGTTTTTT
CASSLAQGMSEKLFF
>TRBJ2-3|few|-|TRBV7-6
TGTGCCAGCAGCTCCCGAGATACGCAGTATTTT
CASSSRDTQYF
>TRBJ1-2|-|-|TRBV5-1
TGCGCCAGCAGCGAGGTGGTAGGGAGTTATGGCTACACCTTC
CASSEVVGSYGYTF
>TRBJ2-7|-|-|TRBV5-6
TGTGCCAGCAGTTGGAGCTCCTACGAGCAGTACTTC
CASSWSSYEQYF